Presented here are 29 T cell receptor beta chains from one specimen sequenced in a study of cytomegalovirus exposure and HLA in healthy donors. This PCR relied on a set of 60 Vbeta primers and 13 Jbeta primers. The protocol was immunoSEQ multiplex PCR, while the TCRdb copy is restricted to in-frame clones and leaves out a portion. The table shows 200,000 or so clones, with 82% occurring only once. Sequencing was done on a sample of PBMCs. The receptor set was obtained from a boy aged 2 to 9 in good health and CMV-seronegative.

The table lists this clone with a count of one. The V call is TRBV9, the J call TRBJ2-1; 7 bases agree with TRBD1. There are 15 residues in the CDR3. Losses at the gene ends were 0 bases for V and 4 bases for J; bases not matched to a gene: 4. CDR1 and CDR2 from the germline V gene are SGDLS and YYNGEE. The CDR3 sequence is CASSVVGDRYNEQFF. The CDR3 coding sequence is TGTGCCAGCAGCGTAGTAGGGGACAGATACAATGAGCAGTTCTTC.

This clone was seen a handful of times. The chain links TRBV10-3 to TRBJ1-3, with a weak D call TRBD1 (5 bases). Trimming removed 6 bases at V and 1 base at J, with 28 bases between. The CDR3 totals 20 residues. CDR1 ENHRY and CDR2 SYGVKD come from the germline V gene. The CDR3 DNA sequence: TGTGCCATCAGCCGACTTGGGCATTCGGGAAGGGACTTATCTGGAAACACCATATATTTT. It is translated as CAISRLGHSGRDLSGNTIYF.

This clone appeared a single time. The CDR3 is CASRPDRGNQPQHF. CDR3 nucleotides: TGTGCCAGCAGGCCTGACAGGGGCAATCAGCCCCAGCATTTT. The genes are TRBV2 and TRBJ1-5; 7 bases agree with TRBD1. The V gene's germline CDR1 is SNHLY and CDR2 FYNNEI. The CDR3 consists of 14 residues. Unmatched junction bases numbered 4, after V lost 6 bases and J lost 2 bases.

A single count supports this clone. The J gene is TRBJ2-7, the V gene TRBV7-2; 10 nucleotides agree with TRBD2. The CDR3 loop spans 14 amino acids. From germline, CDR1 is SGHTA and CDR2 FQGNSA. The trim removed 6 bases at V and 4 bases at J, leaving 6 bases unmatched. The CDR3 is CASSPSGGGYEQYF. Written as DNA, the CDR3 is TGTGCCAGCAGTCCTAGCGGGGGAGGGTACGAGCAGTACTTC.

The rearrangement links TRBV2 to TRBJ2-7; 8 bases map to TRBD2. Trimming at V came to 4 bases and at J to 4 bases, leaving 3 bases not matched to a gene. This CDR3 is built from 13 residues. CDR1 is SNHLY, CDR2 FYNNEI, per germline. CDR3 in amino acids: CASSVRGAYEQYF. The CDR3 nucleotides read TGTGCCAGCAGTGTGCGGGGGGCATACGAGCAGTACTTC.

The chain has TRBV21-1 and TRBJ1-5; TRBD1, the table's D call, lacks a check against the DNA. TRBV21-1 constitutes a pseudogene. CDR3 length equals 15 residues. DNA for the CDR3: TGTGCCAGCAACCACCGGGACAGGGGGAATCAGCCCCAGCATTTT. Residues: CASNHRDRGNQPQHF.

V usage is TRBV2 and J usage is TRBJ2-4; no firm D call. Germline-derived CDR1 and CDR2 are SNHLY and FYNNEI. This CDR3 contains 14 residues. The ends were cut back, 4 bases at V and 5 bases at J, with 12 bases in the middle. The CDR3 nucleotides read TGTGCCAGCAGTGCCAGGTTTGTTCAAAACATTCAGTACTTC. It codes for CASSARFVQNIQYF. Complete variable domain (other parts from reference TRBV2 and TRBJ2-4): EPEVTQTPSHQVTQMGQEVILRCVPISNHLYFYWYRQILGQKVEFLVSFYNNEISEKSEIFDDQFSVERPDGSNFTLKIRSTKLEDSAMYFCASSARFVQNIQYFGAGTRLSVL.

J is TRBJ2-1 and V is TRBV4-3; tentative D call: TRBD2 (6 bases). Between the trimmed V and J ends, which lost 0 bases and 8 bases, there was a span of 8 bases. Germline V gene sequence: CDR1 LGHNA, CDR2 YSLEER. This CDR3 is 13 amino acids long. The CDR3 region is CASSQEGGYEQFF. The CDR3 coding sequence is TGCGCCAGCAGCCAAGAGGGAGGCTATGAGCAGTTCTTC.

This clone was seen only once. The rearrangement joins TRBV18 to TRBJ2-5; D not certain. This CDR3 is 13 amino acids long. Trimming shortened V by 6 bases and J by 5 bases, and 13 bases separated the two germline ends. Germline V lookup: CDR1 KGHSH, CDR2 LQKENI. The CDR3 loop reads CASSSGLRETQYF. Written as DNA, the CDR3 is TGTGCCAGCTCGTCAGGATTAAGGGAGACCCAGTACTTC.

V usage is TRBV30 and J usage is TRBJ1-1, with 11 bases identical to TRBD1. The trim removed 1 base at V and 2 bases at J, leaving 9 bases unmatched. The CDR3 has 17 amino acids. Germline V gives CDR1 GTSNPN, CDR2 SVGIG (reference sequence). The CDR3 region is CAWSDPPGQGVNTEAFF. The DNA for the CDR3 is TGTGCCTGGAGTGATCCCCCGGGACAGGGGGTAAACACTGAAGCTTTCTTT.

The chain employs TRBV5-1 and TRBJ2-1; a possible D gene is TRBD2 (7 bases). V dropped 0 bases and J dropped 7 bases, with 11 bases sitting between them. This CDR3 has 14 residues. Germline V lookup: CDR1 SGHRS, CDR2 YFSETQ. This CDR3 reads CASSLEGGTNEQFF. CDR3 sequence (DNA): TGCGCCAGCAGCTTGGAGGGAGGGACAAATGAGCAGTTCTTC.

The gene calls are TRBV2 and TRBJ1-2, with 11 positions matching TRBD1. The V gene end was trimmed by 8 bases and the J gene end by 1 base; junction bases not matched to a gene: 3. The germline CDR1 and CDR2 sequences are SNHLY and FYNNEI. The CDR3 has 14 amino acids. This CDR3 is CASGQGALNYGYTF. The CDR3 DNA reads TGTGCCAGCGGACAGGGGGCGCTTAACTATGGCTACACCTTC.

The J gene is TRBJ1-3, the V gene TRBV4-3; D ambiguous. The V end lost 0 bases, the J end lost 0 bases, and 18 bases lay between the germline ends. Germline CDR1 LGHNA, CDR2 YSLEER. The CDR3 has 19 residues. CDR3 amino acids: CASSQEWSSRLDSGNTIYF. The DNA for the CDR3 is TGCGCCAGCAGCCAAGAATGGAGCAGCCGTTTAGACTCTGGAAACACCATATATTTT.

The rearrangement joins TRBV29-1 to TRBJ1-1; D is perhaps TRBD1 (6 bases). Germline V gene data show CDR1 as SQVTM and CDR2 as ANQGSEA. The CDR3 loop spans 11 amino acids. V lost 5 bases and J 3 bases, leaving 7 bases between the germline ends. CDR3 DNA sequence: TGCAGCGTTCAGGGGTACACTGAAGCTTTCTTT. It is translated as CSVQGYTEAFF. The full variable domain, its missing parts supplied by reference TRBV29-1 and TRBJ1-1, is SAVISQKPSRDICQRGTSLTIQCQVDSQVTMMFWYRQQPGQSLTLIATANQGSEATYESGFVIDKFPISRPNLTFSTLTVSNMSPEDSSIYLCSVQGYTEAFFGQGTRLTVV.

This clone was seen a handful of times. J is TRBJ2-7 and V is TRBV29-1; tentatively, D is TRBD1 (5 bases). The V end lost 8 bases, the J end lost 1 base, and 12 bases lay between the germline ends. The CDR3 runs to 12 residues. Germline assignment: CDR1 SQVTM and CDR2 ANQGSEA. The CDR3 coding sequence is TGCAGCACCAGGACACATTCCTACGAGCAGTACTTC. Encoded protein: CSTRTHSYEQYF.

V usage is TRBV5-1 and J usage is TRBJ2-6; D not resolved. The CDR3 has 13 amino acids. V gave up 4 bases and J gave up 8 bases, with 10 bases separating them. Germline loops: CDR1 SGHRS, CDR2 YFSETQ. The CDR3 protein is CASSPMSTNVLTF. As DNA, the CDR3 is TGCGCCAGCAGCCCCATGTCTACCAACGTCCTGACTTTC.

This chain joins TRBV5-1 and TRBJ2-1; 7 bases are shared with TRBD2. With 0 bases clipped from V and 4 bases from J, the junction kept 10 bases outside the gene matches. Per the germline V gene, CDR1 is SGHRS and CDR2 is YFSETQ. This CDR3 is built from 17 residues. CDR3: CASSLGGAGGSYNEQFF. The CDR3, as DNA: TGCGCCAGCAGCTTGGGAGGGGCCGGGGGGTCGTACAATGAGCAGTTCTTC.

V usage is TRBV27 and J usage is TRBJ2-4; a weak D match, TRBD1 (7 bases). CDR1 and CDR2 (germline): MNHEY, SMNVEV (reference sequence). This CDR3 is 15 amino acids long. Trimming removed 3 bases from V and 4 bases from J, with 13 bases in between. CDR3 nucleotides: TGTGCCAGCAGTTTTGGAGGGGGCGCGAAAAACATTCAGTACTTC. It is translated as CASSFGGGAKNIQYF.

The V call is TRBV5-5, the J call TRBJ1-1, with unresolved D. The CDR3 loop spans 14 amino acids. V shed 0 bases and J shed 8 bases, with 14 bases lying between them. Looked up from germline, CDR1 is SGHKS and CDR2 is YYEKEE (reference sequence). The CDR3 here is CASSLERRRREAFF. CDR3 bases: TGTGCCAGCAGCTTGGAACGTCGGCGCAGGGAAGCTTTCTTT.

The chain joins TRBV5-1 to TRBJ2-7, with D possibly TRBD2 on 6 matching bases. The J call is in doubt because the DNA end fits TRBJ2-5 better. The CDR3 has 15 amino acids. Germline-derived CDR1 and CDR2 are SGHRS and YFSETQ. The CDR3 DNA reads as TGCGCCAGCAGCTTGGGAGTAGCGGTGGGAGAGACCCAGTACTTC. This sequence encodes CASSLGVAVGETQYF.

This CDR3 reads CASSQSEKAFF. CDR3 bases: TGCGCCAGCAGCCAAAGCGAGAAAGCTTTCTTT. The chain employs TRBV4-1 and TRBJ1-1; D call uncertain. The CDR3 totals 11 residues. Trimming shortened V by 2 bases and J by 9 bases, and 7 bases separated the two germline ends. Germline V gene lookup returns CDR1 MGHRA and CDR2 YSYEKL.

The chain links TRBV5-6 to TRBJ1-2; possible D gene TRBD1, 6 bases. Germline loops: CDR1 SGHDT, CDR2 YYEEEE. Trimming took 0 bases from V and 9 from J, leaving 15 bases between them. The CDR3 spans 14 residues. CDR3 sequence reads: CASSLGNPTGSYTF. The CDR3 coding sequence is TGTGCCAGCAGCTTGGGAAACCCTACAGGGAGCTACACCTTC.

The rearrangement uses TRBV27 and TRBJ2-7; 11 bases agree with TRBD1. This CDR3 spans 13 amino acids. V trimming: 8 bases; J trimming: 3 bases; junction bases outside the gene matches: 3. Germline V lookup: CDR1 MNHEY, CDR2 SMNVEV (reference sequence). The CDR3 DNA sequence: TGTGCCAGCGGGGGGACAGGGGGCTACGAGCAGTACTTC. Amino acids: CASGGTGGYEQYF.

The chain couples TRBV29-1 to TRBJ2-1; 13 bases align to TRBD2. This CDR3 has 16 residues. Germline CDR1 and CDR2: SQVTM and ANQGSEA. J lost 1 base, V lost 7 bases, and 7 bases had no gene match. The CDR3 sequence is CSGQLAGGLSYNEQFF. CDR3 DNA sequence: TGCAGCGGACAACTAGCGGGGGGGCTGTCCTACAATGAGCAGTTCTTC.

The chain employs TRBV27 and TRBJ2-1, with no clear D. CDR1 and CDR2 from the germline V gene are MNHEY and SMNVEV (reference sequence). This CDR3 region has 15 residues. V was trimmed by 5 bases and J by 0 bases, leaving 11 bases between them. The CDR3 DNA is TGTGCCAGCAGTCCCCGTCTAAGCTCCTACAATGAGCAGTTCTTC. This sequence encodes CASSPRLSSYNEQFF.

This clone was detected only once. V gene TRBV13 combines with J gene TRBJ2-7; D gene uncertain. Trimming took off 0 bases at V and 4 bases at J, with 4 bases between the two ends. Germline-derived CDR1 and CDR2 are PRHDT and FYEKMQ (reference sequence). This CDR3 is built from 12 residues. CDR3 sequence reads: CASSLGRYEQYF. DNA of the CDR3: TGTGCCAGCAGCTTAGGCAGATACGAGCAGTACTTC.

CDR3 coding DNA: TGTGCCAGCAGCGCCCTAGCGGGGGGCTACACAGATACGCAGTATTTT. Protein sequence: CASSALAGGYTDTQYF. The chain has TRBV9 and TRBJ2-3, with 11 bases fitting TRBD2. Germline values: CDR1 SGDLS, CDR2 YYNGEE. Unmatched junction bases numbered 5, after V lost 3 bases and J lost 2 bases. The CDR3 has 16 amino acids.

This sequence joins TRBV5-1 and TRBJ1-2; no reliable D call. CDR1 is SGHRS and CDR2 is YFSETQ in the germline V gene. This CDR3 is built from 12 residues. V was pared by 4 bases and J by 4 bases, with 8 bases between. The CDR3 region is CASSLESYGYTF. CDR3 bases: TGCGCCAGCAGCCTTGAGAGCTATGGCTACACCTTC.

V usage is TRBV19 and J usage is TRBJ2-7; TRBD2 matches at 7 bases. The V segment lost 7 bases and the J segment 5 bases; nucleotides outside the gene matches: 8. Germline CDR1 and CDR2: LNHDA and SQIVND (reference sequence). The CDR3 is made up of 13 amino acids. The CDR3: CASTPVGGDEQYF. CDR3 coding DNA: TGTGCCAGTACCCCCGTGGGAGGGGACGAGCAGTACTTC.